The clone carrying this TCR beta chain was seen a handful of times. The entry originates in a study of blood T cell repertoires in COVID-19. The wider study: The United States, Italy and Spain were the sources of the acute and convalescent COVID-19 samples.

This CDR3 is 15 amino acids long. Germline CDR1 is LNHNV and CDR2 is YYDKDF (reference sequence). J gave up 7 bases and V 2 bases, and 7 bases lay outside the gene matches. The protocol was immunoSEQ multiplex PCR, while the TCRdb copy is restricted to in-frame clones and leaves out a portion. The data contain 150,000 to 200,000 clones, 76% of them singletons. Each participant's cohort was designated according to participant-reported clinical history. This sequence originates from a woman aged 45-65 years with acute COVID-19. The specimen sequenced was PBMCs or T cells enriched from blood (not recorded which). The J gene is TRBJ1-1, the V gene TRBV15, with 10 bases aligning to TRBD1. The CDR3 loop is CATSRPDRGLGEAFF. DNA for the CDR3: TGTGCCACCAGCAGACCTGACAGGGGGCTGGGTGAAGCTTTCTTT.